Included here is one T cell receptor (beta chain) sequence, with context. The antigen is undetermined. The source of the sample is a study of T cells after yellow fever vaccination. Overall study results and limits: Although most clonotypes did not, a small share appeared in both CD4 and CD8 compartments. The secondary response was weaker but peaked faster, day 5 versus 15.

The germline CDR1 and CDR2 sequences are SNHLY and FYNNEI. The V and J ends lost 7 bases and 1 base respectively, with 13 bases between them. The CDR3 spans 14 residues. The authors made TCR cDNA by 5'RACE template switching, adding a universal primer site and UMIs. From the 5' RACE reads, TCRdb called clonotypes with MiXCR, one entry per CDR3 protein. This sample has 500,000 to 650,000 distinct CDR3 sequences, with less than 20% found just once. This sample comprised PBMCs, obtained 5 to 6 days after the first yellow fever vaccination. The rearrangement links TRBV2 to TRBJ1-1; D uncertain. The sequence came from a young man who received the YFV17D yellow fever vaccine. The DNA for the CDR3 is TGTGCCAGCATCGGATTAAGAGGGAACACTGAAGCTTTCTTT. It codes for CASIGLRGNTEAFF.